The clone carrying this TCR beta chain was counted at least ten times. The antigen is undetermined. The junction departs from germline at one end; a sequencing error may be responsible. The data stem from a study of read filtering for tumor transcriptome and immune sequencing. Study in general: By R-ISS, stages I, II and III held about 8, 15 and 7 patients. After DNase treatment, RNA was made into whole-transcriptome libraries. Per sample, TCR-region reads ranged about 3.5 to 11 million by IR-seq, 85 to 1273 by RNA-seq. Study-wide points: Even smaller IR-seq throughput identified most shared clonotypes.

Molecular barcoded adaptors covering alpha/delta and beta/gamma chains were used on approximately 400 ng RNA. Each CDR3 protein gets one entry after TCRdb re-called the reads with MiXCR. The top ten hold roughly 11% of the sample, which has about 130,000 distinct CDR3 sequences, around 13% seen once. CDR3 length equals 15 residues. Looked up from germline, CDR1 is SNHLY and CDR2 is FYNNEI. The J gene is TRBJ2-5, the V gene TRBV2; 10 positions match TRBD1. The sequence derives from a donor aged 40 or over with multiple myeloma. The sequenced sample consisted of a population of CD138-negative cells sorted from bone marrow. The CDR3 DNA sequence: TGTGCCAGCAGCGAAGACAGGGGGCGCTCGGAGACCCAGTACTTC. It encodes CASSEDRGRSETQYF.